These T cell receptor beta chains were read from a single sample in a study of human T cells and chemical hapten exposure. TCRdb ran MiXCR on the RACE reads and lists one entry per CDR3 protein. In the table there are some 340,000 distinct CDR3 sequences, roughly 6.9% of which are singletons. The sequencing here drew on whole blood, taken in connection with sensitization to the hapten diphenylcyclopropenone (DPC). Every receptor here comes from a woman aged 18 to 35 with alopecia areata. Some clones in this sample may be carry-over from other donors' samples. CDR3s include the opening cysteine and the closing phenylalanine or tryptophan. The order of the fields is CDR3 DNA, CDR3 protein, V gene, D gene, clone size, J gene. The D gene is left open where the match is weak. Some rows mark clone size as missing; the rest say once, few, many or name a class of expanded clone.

TGTGCCAGCACAGCGTTGGGTTTTGTAGAGCAGTACTTC	CASTALGFVEQYF	TRBV5-6	-	-	TRBJ2-7
TGCAGTGCTACCTCCGGGACAGGGGCCTACGAGCAGTACTTC	CSATSGTGAYEQYF	TRBV20-1	TRBD1	-	TRBJ2-7
TGTGCCAGCAGCCTCGGGCGGGGGGTCACAGATACGCAGTATTTT	CASSLGRGVTDTQYF	TRBV6-5	TRBD2	-	TRBJ2-3
TGTGCCATCAGTGAGTCTCGGCAGGGAGGTGAAAAACTGTTTTTT	CAISESRQGGEKLFF	TRBV10-3	-	-	TRBJ1-4
TGTGCCAGCAGTCACGGGACTAGCAATACAGATACGCAGTATTTT	CASSHGTSNTDTQYF	TRBV7-3	TRBD2	many	TRBJ2-3
TGTGCCAGCAGGGGACAGCTGAACACTGAAGCTTTCTTT	CASRGQLNTEAFF	TRBV6-1	TRBD1	many	TRBJ1-1
TGTGCCAGCAGCTCGGAAGGACAGGGCACATGGGGTGAGCAGTTCTTC	CASSSEGQGTWGEQFF	TRBV5-5	TRBD1	many	TRBJ2-1
TGTGCCAGCAGTTACCTTACAGGGGGGGTCACTGAAGCTTTCTTT	CASSYLTGGVTEAFF	TRBV6-5	TRBD1	-	TRBJ1-1
TGTGCCAGCAGTAGAAAGCAGAACACTGAAGCTTTCTTT	CASSRKQNTEAFF	TRBV14	-	few	TRBJ1-1
TGCAGTGCTCCGAAAGGGGGGCAAGAGACCCAGTACTTC	CSAPKGGQETQYF	TRBV20-1	-	many	TRBJ2-5
TGTGCCAGCAGCGGCTGGGACAGGGGGCGCGGCGGGGAGCTGTTTTTT	CASSGWDRGRGGELFF	TRBV5-6	TRBD1	few	TRBJ2-2
TGTGCCAGCAGTTTACGGGGTGGTGAGACAGATACGCAGTATTTT	CASSLRGGETDTQYF	TRBV12-3/TRBV12-4	-	-	TRBJ2-3
TGCAGTGCTAGACGGGACTCCCTCACAGATACGCAGTATTTT	CSARRDSLTDTQYF	TRBV20-1	-	many	TRBJ2-3
TGCGCCAGCAGCACCGAATTTCTAGCGGGGGCTCGAGAGACCCAGTACTTC	CASSTEFLAGARETQYF	TRBV5-1	TRBD2	many	TRBJ2-5
TGTGCCAGCAGCCAAGAGGAAGTAGGGGGCAATCAGCCCCAGCATTTT	CASSQEEVGGNQPQHF	TRBV4-2	-	-	TRBJ1-5
TGCAGTGCTAGAACAGGGGGTAGGGACATTCAGTACTTC	CSARTGGRDIQYF	TRBV20-1	TRBD1	many	TRBJ2-4
TGCGCCAGCAGCCAAGAAACCTCCGGGACAGACTTCTACGAGCAGTACTTC	CASSQETSGTDFYEQYF	TRBV4-3	TRBD1	few	TRBJ2-7